This T cell receptor beta chain was obtained from a study of post-analysis software for immune sequencing data (dated by TCRdb to 2013 to 2016). Concerning the study at large: Disease courses on record covered relapsing-remitting, secondary progressive and progressive-relapsing multiple sclerosis, though some patients had no subtype annotation. The patient repertoires were compared against approximately eleven previously published healthy control repertoires obtained from donors aged roughly 6 to 25 years. A subset of samples was prepared in parallel using single-end sample barcoding, then pooled and co-amplified after Illumina adapter ligation. What the study reported, not specific to this receptor: Direct clustering with F measure revealed strong co-clustering of samples prepared in the same batch, which led to a batch-effect correction. The multiple sclerosis patient group was slightly younger than the control group. Significantly lower normalized Chao1 diversity was found in multiple sclerosis patients than in controls, suggesting substantial peripheral T-cell clonal expansion. Patients showed significantly higher frequencies than controls for roughly five TRBV segments, among them TRBV5-6, TRBV5-1 and TRBV20-1.

To demonstrate the VDJtools post-analysis software, TCR beta repertoires were profiled from the peripheral blood of more than ten young patients with multiple sclerosis. The multiple sclerosis patients were children and adolescents between about 6 and 16 years of age. Trimming at the junction amounts to 0 bases on V and 0 bases on J, and the germline ends lie 9 bases apart. CDR1 and CDR2 are read off the germline V gene (reference sequence) as LGHDT and YNNKEL. The CDR3 measures 16 amino acids from cysteine to phenylalanine. Only CDR3 DNA is held: 48 bases, read in frame from base 1. To note about this clonotype: Its antigen is still unknown. The input lacks base qualities; no much larger clone sits a single base away.

Preparation of the library involved PCR. The run used an Illumina HiSeq 2500. To reduce PCR and sequencing biases, unique molecular identifiers were built into the TCR beta cDNA libraries. Every 1 to 10 million input T cells yielded approximately 500,000 cDNA molecules, meaning each molecule approximated one T cell. The patient libraries were prepared and sequenced with the same protocol used for the earlier healthy control dataset. Samples belonging to the same batch were prepared together, multiplexed and sequenced on a shared HiSeq lane. Regarding the original processing steps: MIGEC handled the raw barcoded reads, throwing out single-read molecular identifier groups before consensus assembly and CDR3 extraction. VDJtools was used for post-analysis of the clonotype tables, with diversity normalized by down-sampling every dataset to the smallest sample size. To correct batch-related cross-sample contamination, repertoire overlap clustering matched CDR3 amino acid sequences but not nucleotide sequences. In-frame beta chains were kept once TCRdb had trimmed the public reads at Q25 with fastp and called clones with MiXCR. Every entry covers one CDR3 protein and lists the most common genes and DNA from its rows. None of the V and J calls come from the authors' own analysis; TCRdb made them. For this sample there are a few hundred thousand distinct CDR3 sequences; around 37% appear just once. Of the sample, around an eighth is held by the ten largest clones.

The receptor was derived from a girl aged 5-17 years with multiple sclerosis. Sequencing used blood. This receptor chain uses TRBV3-1 and TRBJ2-1; the D gene could be TRBD1 or TRBD2, each one agreeing over 5 bases. In nucleotides, the sequence is TGTGCCAGCAGCCAAGATTCGAGGGGCTCCTACAATGAGCAGTTCTTC. Protein translation: CASSQDSRGSYNEQFF.